The 12 T cell receptor beta chains in this list originate from one sample, sequenced in a study of cytomegalovirus exposure and HLA in healthy donors. The PCR used 60 Vbeta and 13 Jbeta primers. Data came from immunoSEQ multiplex PCR; TCRdb stores just in-frame clones and leaves some out. The repertoire holds tens of thousands of clones, with around 80% as singletons. The sequencing input was PBMCs. These receptors were obtained from a male donor in good health and CMV-seropositive.

The chain is built from TRBV30 and TRBJ1-2, with D maybe TRBD1 (5 bases). V lost 5 bases and J lost 4, with 8 bases in between. Germline V gives CDR1 GTSNPN, CDR2 SVGIG (reference sequence). CDR3 size: 11 residues. The CDR3: CAWDRFYGYTF. The CDR3 DNA reads TGTGCCTGGGACAGATTCTATGGCTACACCTTC.

The J gene is TRBJ2-1, the V gene TRBV28; 7 bases match TRBD2. The trim removed 2 bases at V and 7 bases at J, leaving 17 bases unmatched. Per germline, CDR1 MDHEN and CDR2 SYDVKM. This CDR3 is built from 18 residues. CDR3 protein: CASSLLLAERNRGNEQFF. Here the CDR3 DNA reads TGTGCCAGCAGTTTACTGCTAGCGGAGAGGAACCGAGGGAATGAGCAGTTCTTC.

This chain connects TRBV27 to TRBJ2-7; TRBD1 matches at 9 bases. The CDR3 is 13 residues long. V dropped 5 bases and J dropped 6; count of bases not matched to a gene: 5. From germline, CDR1 is MNHEY and CDR2 SMNVEV (reference sequence). CDR3 region: CASSLQGAGEQYF. Written as DNA, the CDR3 is TGTGCCAGCAGTCTACAGGGGGCGGGCGAGCAGTACTTC.

This clone was seen a handful of times. V is TRBV9 and J is TRBJ2-7; 8 positions match TRBD2. The V gene's germline CDR1 is SGDLS and CDR2 YYNGEE. The CDR3 loop spans 13 amino acids. The V segment lost 1 base and the J segment 5 bases; nucleotides outside the gene matches: 2. The CDR3 DNA reads TGTGCCAGCAGCGTATCGGGAGGGGACGAGCAGTACTTC. Its translation: CASSVSGGDEQYF.

In its sample, this clone was seen once. The chain uses TRBV6-5 and TRBJ2-1, with 7 bases identical to TRBD1. With V trimmed by 4 bases and J by 9 bases, 9 bases remained unmatched. Germline CDR1 and CDR2: MNHEY and SVGAGI. This CDR3 contains 14 residues. The CDR3 bases are TGTGCCAGCAGTTCCTACAGGGGCGCTGGTGAGCAGTTCTTC. It translates to CASSSYRGAGEQFF.

The J gene is TRBJ2-7, the V gene TRBV9, with a possible D match to TRBD2 (7 bases). Germline V gene sequence: CDR1 SGDLS, CDR2 YYNGEE. The CDR3 is 16 amino acids. V lost 0 bases and J 2 bases, leaving 15 bases between the germline ends. The CDR3 loop reads CASSVEGGTFTYEQYF. The CDR3 DNA reads as TGTGCCAGCAGCGTAGAGGGGGGGACTTTTACCTACGAGCAGTACTTC.

This rearrangement joins TRBV7-8 to TRBJ2-5; TRBD1 might be the D (5 bases). Trimming stripped 2 bases from V and 5 bases from J, with 9 bases between. The CDR3 totals 13 residues. CDR1 and CDR2 (germline): SGHVS, FQNEAQ. In DNA, the CDR3 is TGTGCCAGCAGCTTACAGGGTTCGGAGACCCAGTACTTC. Translating gives CASSLQGSETQYF.

This rearrangement joins TRBV27 to TRBJ1-2; TRBD1 agrees at 12 bases. With V trimmed by 5 bases and J by 7 bases, 8 bases remained unmatched. CDR3 size: 15 residues. Germline V gene lookup returns CDR1 MNHEY and CDR2 SMNVEV (reference sequence). This CDR3 reads CASSTRGQGAGGYTF. For the CDR3, the DNA is TGTGCCAGCAGTACCCGGGGACAGGGGGCGGGTGGCTACACCTTC.

V is TRBV6-5 and J is TRBJ1-2; the match to TRBD1 covers 8 bases. The CDR3 is made up of 15 amino acids. Trimming removed 2 bases from V and 4 bases from J; junction bases left unmatched: 6. Germline CDR1 is MNHEY and CDR2 is SVGAGI. Here the CDR3 reads CASSYGQGAGYGYTF. The CDR3 DNA sequence: TGTGCCAGCAGTTACGGGCAGGGGGCCGGCTATGGCTACACCTTC.

The chain links TRBV4-1 to TRBJ2-3; D remains unclear. Germline assignment: CDR1 MGHRA and CDR2 YSYEKL. This CDR3 has 14 residues. V lost 0 bases and J 2 bases, leaving 6 bases between the germline ends. The CDR3 region has the DNA TGCGCCAGCAGCCAAGACAGGCCCACAGATACGCAGTATTTT. Translation gives CASSQDRPTDTQYF.

V usage is TRBV19 and J usage is TRBJ2-1; D unresolved. The germline CDR1 and CDR2 sequences are LNHDA and SQIVND (reference sequence). The CDR3 contains 15 residues. V lost 1 base and J lost 1, with 8 bases in between. The CDR3 DNA sequence: TGTGCCAGTAGTATAGGCTCGGTATCCTACAATGAGCAGTTCTTC. It specifies CASSIGSVSYNEQFF.

The chain combines TRBV7-3 with TRBJ2-3; D is unclear. V was trimmed by 3 bases and J by 4 bases, leaving 8 bases between them. Germline CDR1 is SGHTA and CDR2 is FQGTGA. CDR3 length: 13 amino acids. The CDR3 region is CASSFQAADTQYF. The CDR3 coding sequence is TGTGCCAGCAGCTTCCAAGCCGCAGATACGCAGTATTTT.